Listed below are T cell receptor beta chains from one sample, sequenced in a study of response to subunit inactivated influenza vaccine. TCRdb reprocessed the RT-PCR reads via MiXCR and lists one record per CDR3 protein. The sample contains 500,000 to 550,000 distinct CDR3 sequences, 7.2% of which appear only once. Sequences were derived from PBMCs from blood, sampled roughly 24 months after vaccination. The receptors were sampled from a man in his fifties or sixties who received an inactivated influenza vaccine. CDR3s include the opening cysteine and the closing phenylalanine or tryptophan. A D gene is named only where the DNA matches it firmly. Clone sizes are given selectively: once, few, many, or a class where the clone is expanded.

d_call	j_call	clone_size	v_call	cdr3_nt	cdr3_aa
TRBD1	TRBJ2-3	many	TRBV27	TGTGCCAGCAGTTTATCACCAGGGGGCCGTGATACGCAGTATTTT	CASSLSPGGRDTQYF
TRBD2	TRBJ2-1	-	TRBV4-1	TGCGCCAGCAGCCCCATCAGGGGTCTAGCGGGAGGCTCTGAGCAGTTCTTC	CASSPIRGLAGGSEQFF
-	TRBJ1-1	few	TRBV20-1	TGCAGTGCTCCCAAAACGACAAACACTGAAGCTTTCTTT	CSAPKTTNTEAFF
TRBD1	TRBJ1-6	-	TRBV5-1	TGCGCCAGCAGCTTAGGACAGGGGAGATCACCCCTCCACTTT	CASSLGQGRSPLHF
-	TRBJ2-7	many	TRBV5-6	TGTGCCAGCAGCTTGGGAGTCGGTGGTTACGAGCAGTACTTC	CASSLGVGGYEQYF
TRBD1	TRBJ1-4	-	TRBV5-1	TGCGCCAGCACCGTAGGGACAGGGCGGAATGAAAAACTGTTTTTT	CASTVGTGRNEKLFF
-	TRBJ1-2	many	TRBV10-3	TGTGCCATCAGTGTAGTTCGACAGGTTCCCTATGGCTACACCTTC	CAISVVRQVPYGYTF
TRBD2	TRBJ2-5	-	TRBV5-6	TGTGCCAGCAGCTTGGACGCCGGGACTAGCGGGAGTTGGGAGACCCAGTACTTC	CASSLDAGTSGSWETQYF
-	TRBJ1-2	few	TRBV15	TGTGCCACCAGCAAAGCTAACTATGGCTACACCTTC	CATSKANYGYTF
-	TRBJ2-1	-	TRBV5-1	TGCGCCAGCAACGAGGAGGGGGGGTCCTACAATGAGCAGTTCTTC	CASNEEGGSYNEQFF
-	TRBJ2-7	few	TRBV3-1	TGTGCCAGCAGCCAAGTCACGAACGGGGACCGGTACTTC	CASSQVTNGDRYF
TRBD1	TRBJ1-2	many	TRBV6-5	TGTGCCAGCAGGCCCATCACAGGGGGCTGGTATGGCTACACCTTC	CASRPITGGWYGYTF
-	TRBJ1-2	few	TRBV7-2	TGTGCCAGCAGCTTATCCACACAGGCCGGCTACACCTTC	CASSLSTQAGYTF
TRBD2	TRBJ2-2	few	TRBV10-3	TGTGCCATCAGTGGCCCTAGCGGGAACACCGGGGAGCTGTTTTTT	CAISGPSGNTGELFF
TRBD1	TRBJ2-1	many	TRBV29-1	TGCAGCGTTCTGACAGGGGGCCATGAGCAGTTCTTC	CSVLTGGHEQFF
-	TRBJ2-4	-	TRBV20-1	TGCAGTGCTAGGGAGTCGGCCAAAAACATTCAGTACTTC	CSARESAKNIQYF
-	TRBJ2-1	-	TRBV6-6	TGTGCCAGCGGCGAAGGCCCCTATGAGCAGTTCTTC	CASGEGPYEQFF
-	TRBJ1-2	few	TRBV9	TGTGCCAGCAGTTTGGAAGGTACAGGGAGTGCCTATGGCTACACCTTC	CASSLEGTGSAYGYTF
-	TRBJ2-5	-	TRBV27	TGTGCCAGCAGTCCTGGGATGAAGGAGACCCAGTACTTC	CASSPGMKETQYF
TRBD1	TRBJ2-7	many	TRBV7-6	TGTGCCAGCAGAGCGGACAGGGGCTCCTACGAGCAGTACTTC	CASRADRGSYEQYF
TRBD2	TRBJ2-1	-	TRBV20-1	TGCTGTGCTAGAGAACAAGGCGGGAGCCGTTTCAATGAGCAGTTCTTC	CCAREQGGSRFNEQFF
-	TRBJ1-5	once	TRBV5-1	TGCGCCAGCAGGGGGGACAACGATCAGCCCCAGCATTTT	CASRGDNDQPQHF
-	TRBJ2-7	many	TRBV14	TGTGCCAGCAGCAAAAAGGGGATGGTGGGCGAGCAGTACTTC	CASSKKGMVGEQYF
-	TRBJ2-7	-	TRBV10-3	TGTGCCATCAGCCGGACAGCTAATTCCTACGAGCAGTACTTC	CAISRTANSYEQYF
-	TRBJ2-2	many	TRBV10-3	TGTGCCACCCGGACTGAATCGAACACCGGGGAGCTGTTTTTT	CATRTESNTGELFF
TRBD2	TRBJ2-1	many	TRBV6-1	TGTGCCAGCAGCCTGACTAGCGGGAGAGTTTACAATGAGCAGTTCTTC	CASSLTSGRVYNEQFF